This TCR beta chain was identified in a study of T cells after yellow fever vaccination. TCRdb reprocessed the 5' RACE reads with MiXCR, giving one entry per CDR3 protein. This sample has 250,000 to 300,000 distinct CDR3 sequences, with 7.5% to 9.5% found just once. This clonotype has at least ten counts. The V gene end was trimmed by 5 bases and the J gene end by 5 bases; junction bases not matched to a gene: 8. This CDR3 comprises 15 residues. In germline, CDR1 is SGHTA, CDR2 FQGNSA. This clonotype was sampled from a man aged 18 to 30 who received the YFV17D yellow fever vaccine. The chain has TRBV7-2 and TRBJ1-4, with 7 bases that match TRBD1. The sequenced sample was CD4+ T cells sorted from PBMCs, obtained 5 days after the yellow fever booster vaccination. The CDR3 DNA is TGTGCCAGCAGCCCTACAGGGGTCCAAAATGAAAAACTGTTTTTT. It specifies CASSPTGVQNEKLFF.